This T cell receptor beta chain was sequenced for a study of cytomegalovirus exposure and HLA in healthy donors. Study at large: An earlier analysis found 120 million or so unique TCR beta sequences from about 179 million T cells. Drawn from HLA-typed donors, 80 million to 95 million unique TCRs were held in an early data release. Study-wide results and limits: In a later analysis, specific HLA alleles were associated with around 17,000 TCR beta sequences at a 0.05 false discovery rate. In all likelihood, a cluster of highly shared sequence variants was a sequencing artifact.

Remarks on this clone: The antigen is not known.

60 Vbeta and 13 Jbeta primers were used in PCR. TCRdb keeps only in-frame clones here, not all; method: immunoSEQ multiplex PCR. Seen here are around 130,000 clones, roughly four fifths observed once, and the top ten hold under 6%. This CDR3 comprises 16 residues. Germline assignment: CDR1 SGHTA and CDR2 FQGTGA. Germline trimming cut 5 bases from V and 4 bases from J; bases unmatched to any gene: 6. The V call is TRBV7-3, the J call TRBJ2-3; 13 nucleotides match TRBD2. The receptor was isolated from a middle-aged woman in good health and CMV-seropositive. The sample was PBMCs. The CDR3 nucleotides are TGTGCCAGCAGCCCCTCCGGGACTAGCGGGGCAGATACGCAGTATTTT. Protein sequence: CASSPSGTSGADTQYF.